A single sample is the source of the 31 T cell receptor beta chains below, sequenced in a study of T cell responses to AZD1222 COVID-19 vaccine. The assay was immunoSEQ multiplex PCR, and TCRdb's table has in-frame clones only and misses some. The sample shows around 160,000 clones, about 89% of them seen only once. The input for sequencing was peripheral blood, taken on day 0 of AZD1222 vaccination. These receptors all stem from an adult in good health.

V and J are TRBV28 and TRBJ2-1; D remains unclear. The CDR3 extends over 13 amino acids. Trimming took off 5 bases at V and 8 bases at J, with 13 bases between the two ends. Germline values: CDR1 MDHEN, CDR2 SYDVKM. The CDR3 bases are TGTGCCAGCAGTACCCCCGCTTCGCATGAGCAGTTCTTC. Amino acids: CASSTPASHEQFF.

This chain uses TRBV19 with TRBJ2-3, with 7 bases fitting TRBD2. Trimming removed 3 bases from V and 0 bases from J; junction bases left unmatched: 6. The CDR3 contains 16 residues. The germline V gene has CDR1 LNHDA and CDR2 SQIVND (reference sequence). The CDR3 bases are TGTGCCAGTAGTATGGGTGCTAGCGGAAGCACAGATACGCAGTATTTT. Its protein is CASSMGASGSTDTQYF.

The chain recombines TRBV5-5 with TRBJ1-3, with D uncertain. The V and J ends lost 1 base and 0 bases respectively, with 8 bases between them. The CDR3 is 15 residues long. The germline gives CDR1 SGHKS, CDR2 YYEKEE (reference sequence). The CDR3 DNA follows: TGTGCCAGCAGCTTGAGTGTACTCTCTGGAAACACCATATATTTT. As protein: CASSLSVLSGNTIYF.

This sequence joins TRBV24-1 and TRBJ1-2; 11 bases map to TRBD1. This CDR3 region has 16 residues. The V segment lost 3 bases and the J segment 4 bases; nucleotides outside the gene matches: 6. The germline CDR1 and CDR2 sequences are KGHDR and SFDVKD. The CDR3 is CATSDPSGQGGYGYTF. DNA for the CDR3: TGTGCCACCAGTGATCCCTCGGGACAGGGGGGCTATGGCTACACCTTC.

V and J are TRBV29-1 and TRBJ1-1, with TRBD1 matching 8 bases. V lost 6 bases, J lost 3 bases, and 3 bases stayed unmatched. The germline V gene encodes CDR1 SQVTM and CDR2 ANQGSEA. There are 12 residues in the CDR3. The CDR3 protein is CSVTQGDTEAFF. CDR3 nucleotides: TGCAGCGTGACACAGGGGGACACTGAAGCTTTCTTT.

V and J are TRBV2 and TRBJ2-1; TRBD2 aligns across 9 bases. This CDR3 is 15 amino acids long. CDR1 and CDR2 (germline): SNHLY, FYNNEI. Germline trimming cut 2 bases from V and 4 bases from J; bases unmatched to any gene: 3. The CDR3, as DNA: TGTGCCAGCAGTGAATGGCTAGCGGGGTACAATGAGCAGTTCTTC. Translation: CASSEWLAGYNEQFF.

J is TRBJ2-2 and V is TRBV6-5; D might be TRBD1 (6 bases). Trimming took off 0 bases at V and 11 bases at J, with 10 bases between the two ends. This CDR3 is 13 amino acids long. The germline V gene has CDR1 MNHEY and CDR2 SVGAGI. The CDR3 is CASSYSDSAELFF. CDR3 nucleotides: TGTGCCAGCAGTTACTCGGACAGTGCAGAGCTGTTTTTT.

This chain's CDR3 is CASSYPSGQGGYGYTF. Written as DNA, the CDR3 is TGTGCCAGCAGCTACCCTTCTGGACAGGGGGGCTATGGCTACACCTTC. The chain links TRBV7-9 to TRBJ1-2; TRBD1 aligns across 10 bases. This CDR3 contains 16 residues. The germline gives CDR1 SEHNR, CDR2 FQNEAQ (reference sequence). V was clipped by 4 bases and J by 4 bases; unmatched bases: 9.

This chain uses TRBV6-5 with TRBJ1-1, with D possibly TRBD1 on 6 matching bases. V lost 7 bases and J lost 5, with 8 bases in between. The CDR3 spans 11 residues. Germline V CDR1 and CDR2: MNHEY, SVGAGI. The CDR3 is CASIRGTEAFF. The CDR3 region has the DNA TGTGCCAGCATCAGGGGTACTGAAGCTTTCTTT.

The J gene is TRBJ1-1, the V gene TRBV19, with 7 positions matching TRBD1. There are 16 residues in the CDR3. CDR1 is LNHDA and CDR2 is SQIVND in the germline V gene (reference sequence). The V gene end was trimmed by 5 bases and the J gene end by 1 base; junction bases not matched to a gene: 10. CDR3 amino acids: CASSPLRGQGNTEAFF. The DNA of the CDR3 is TGTGCCAGTAGTCCCCTAAGGGGGCAGGGGAACACTGAAGCTTTCTTT.

This rearrangement joins TRBV18 to TRBJ2-1, with 10 positions matching TRBD1. The CDR3 runs to 16 residues. Looked up from germline, CDR1 is KGHSH and CDR2 is LQKENI. V shed 5 bases, J shed 0 bases, and the junction held 4 bases outside the gene matches. CDR3: CASSYRTGGSYNEQFF. The DNA of the CDR3 is TGTGCCAGCTCATACCGGACAGGGGGCTCCTACAATGAGCAGTTCTTC.

The chain combines TRBV7-2 with TRBJ2-1; no reliable D call. V lost 4 bases and J lost 2, with 6 bases in between. The CDR3 runs 13 residues. The germline V gene has CDR1 SGHTA and CDR2 FQGNSA. In DNA, the CDR3 is TGTGCCAGCAGCTGGAACACCTACAATGAGCAGTTCTTC. This translates into CASSWNTYNEQFF.

The chain carries TRBV19 and TRBJ1-2; 9 bases align to TRBD1. Per germline, CDR1 LNHDA and CDR2 SQIVND (reference sequence). The CDR3 contains 20 residues. V lost 3 bases to trimming and J lost 0 bases; unmatched junction nucleotides: 17. CDR3 amino acids: CASSIYLGTGSSTSNYGYTF. The CDR3 DNA is TGTGCCAGTAGTATTTATCTTGGGACAGGGTCGTCAACGTCTAACTATGGCTACACCTTC.

The chain combines TRBV11-3 with TRBJ2-7; D call uncertain. V was clipped by 5 bases and J by 6 bases, with 20 bases between them. This CDR3 is 15 amino acids long. Germline V gene sequence: CDR1 SGHNT, CDR2 YENEEA. DNA for the CDR3: TGTGCCAGCAGCCCCAGGTGGAGTGCCCCGCGCGAGCAGTACTTC. Amino acids: CASSPRWSAPREQYF. The complete variable domain, with remaining parts taken from reference TRBV11-3 and TRBJ2-7, reads EAGVVQSPRYKIIEKKQPVAFWCNPISGHNTLYWYLQNLGQGPELLIRYENEEAVDDSQLPKDRFSAERLKGVDSTLKIQPAELGDSAVYLCASSPRWSAPREQYFGPGTRLTVT.

The table lists this clone with many counts. The chain recombines TRBV9 with TRBJ2-1, with unresolved D. The germline CDR1 and CDR2 sequences are SGDLS and YYNGEE. Deletions cut 0 bases from V and 2 bases from J, with 9 bases between. The CDR3 loop spans 15 amino acids. Here the CDR3 DNA reads TGTGCCAGCAGCGTAGAGCCCGGAACCTACAATGAGCAGTTCTTC. Translating gives CASSVEPGTYNEQFF.

The chain recombines TRBV5-6 with TRBJ2-5, with 8 bases that match TRBD1. The ends lost 4 bases at V and 4 bases at J; junction bases unmatched: 9. Germline V CDR1 and CDR2: SGHDT, YYEEEE. The CDR3 consists of 15 residues. Written as DNA, the CDR3 is TGTGCCAGCAGCCGTGACAGGGGCGCACGAGAGACCCAGTACTTC. As protein: CASSRDRGARETQYF.

V is TRBV7-2 and J is TRBJ1-3; the D is unclear. Germline V lookup: CDR1 SGHTA, CDR2 FQGNSA. The CDR3 sequence is 13 residues long. V lost 3 bases and J 3 bases, leaving 6 bases between the germline ends. Written as DNA, the CDR3 is TGTGCCAGCAGCTTGGAAGGTGGAAACACCATATATTTT. Protein sequence: CASSLEGGNTIYF.

The chain joins TRBV19 to TRBJ1-6, with D unresolved. This CDR3 is built from 13 residues. Trimming stripped 7 bases from V and 10 bases from J, with 14 bases between. The germline V gene has CDR1 LNHDA and CDR2 SQIVND (reference sequence). The CDR3 DNA is TGTGCCAGTACGGAAACGACTAACTCACCCCTCCACTTT. Its translation: CASTETTNSPLHF.

This clone was found once. The CDR3 DNA reads as TGTGCCAGCAGCAGACAGCCAAACACTGAAGCTTTCTTT. It encodes CASSRQPNTEAFF. The V and J genes are TRBV9 and TRBJ1-1; possibly TRBD1 for D (5 bases). The CDR3 is 13 amino acids. Trimming took 4 bases from V and 2 from J, leaving 9 bases between them. Germline V gene data show CDR1 as SGDLS and CDR2 as YYNGEE.

The chain employs TRBV18 and TRBJ2-5, with 8 bases that match TRBD1. V lost 2 bases and J lost 2; bases outside the gene matches: 4. This CDR3 spans 15 amino acids. Germline V lookup: CDR1 KGHSH, CDR2 LQKENI. DNA for the CDR3: TGTGCCAGCTCACCAGGACGACAGGGGCAAGAGACCCAGTACTTC. It is translated as CASSPGRQGQETQYF.

V and J are TRBV4-1 and TRBJ2-1, with 12 nucleotides matching TRBD1. The V and J ends lost 4 bases and 10 bases, in that order; junction bases with no gene match: 8. The CDR3 runs to 15 residues. Germline V gene lookup returns CDR1 MGHRA and CDR2 YSYEKL. DNA for the CDR3: TGCGCCAGCAGCCGAACCGGGACAGGGGGCAACGAGCAGTTCTTC. Translating it yields CASSRTGTGGNEQFF.

The sample holds one count of this clone. V usage is TRBV3-1 (or the pseudogene TRBV3-2) and J usage is TRBJ2-3; D perhaps matches TRBD2 (7 bases). The CDR3 consists of 15 residues. Trimming left V 3 bases short and J 4 bases short, with 14 bases between. The germline CDR1 and CDR2 sequences are LGHDT and YNNKEL (reference sequence). CDR3 nucleotides: TGTGCCAGCAGCCAGAGGCGGCGGGGGCCAGATACGCAGTATTTT. It translates to CASSQRRRGPDTQYF.

This chain joins TRBV7-9 and TRBJ1-3; D is undetermined. The CDR3 is 15 amino acids. In germline, CDR1 is SEHNR, CDR2 FQNEAQ (reference sequence). With 8 bases removed from V and 7 bases from J, the gap between germline ends came to 21 bases. The CDR3 DNA reads as TGTGCCAGCCGTACTACCGGGCCCGTGGGTAACACCATATATTTT. It specifies CASRTTGPVGNTIYF.

The rearrangement joins TRBV5-1 to TRBJ2-3; D is possibly TRBD1 (5 bases). The germline V and J ends were trimmed by 8 bases and 4 bases, with 17 bases remaining between them. The CDR3 runs to 14 residues. CDR1 and CDR2 from the germline V gene are SGHRS and YFSETQ. The CDR3, as DNA: TGCGCCAGTCAGGGTCTCACCGCCGCAGATACGCAGTATTTT. Translation: CASQGLTAADTQYF.

The rearrangement joins TRBV29-1 to TRBJ1-3; no clear D gene. The CDR3 contains 11 residues. Trimming shortened V by 1 base and J by 7 bases, and 5 bases separated the two germline ends. Germline CDR1 SQVTM, CDR2 ANQGSEA. The CDR3 region has the DNA TGCAGCGTTGAAGTTGGGAACACCATATATTTT. Residues: CSVEVGNTIYF.

V and J are TRBV10-1 and TRBJ1-6, with 9 bases matching TRBD1. The CDR3 loop spans 17 amino acids. The trim removed 6 bases at V and 7 bases at J, leaving 13 bases unmatched. Germline assignment: CDR1 WNHNN and CDR2 SYGVQD (reference sequence). DNA for the CDR3: TGCGCCAGCAGGACCGGGACAGGGTCAATAGGGAATTCACCCCTCCACTTT. This gives the protein CASRTGTGSIGNSPLHF.

The genes are TRBV4-3 and TRBJ1-2; D is ambiguous. From germline, CDR1 is LGHNA and CDR2 YSLEER. There are 15 residues in the CDR3. Trimming cost V 1 base and J 3 bases, with 12 bases left between them. CDR3 protein: CASSQARDPYYGYTF. As DNA, the CDR3 is TGCGCCAGCAGCCAAGCGCGGGATCCCTACTATGGCTACACCTTC.

V usage is TRBV15 and J usage is TRBJ2-3; unclear D gene. V shed 5 bases and J shed 1 base, with 10 bases lying between them. The germline V gene has CDR1 LNHNV and CDR2 YYDKDF (reference sequence). The length of the CDR3 is 14 residues. The CDR3 nucleotides are TGTGCCACCAGCTTTGGTTTGGGCACAGATACGCAGTATTTT. Translated, it gives CATSFGLGTDTQYF.

The chain carries TRBV2 and TRBJ2-3; tentatively, D is TRBD1 (5 bases). Germline V CDR1 and CDR2: SNHLY, FYNNEI. The CDR3 runs to 14 residues. Trimming removed 4 bases from V and 4 bases from J, with 12 bases in between. This CDR3 reads CASSVGRVADTQYF. The CDR3 nucleotides are TGTGCCAGCAGTGTGGGCAGGGTCGCAGATACGCAGTATTTT.

The chain carries TRBV4-2 and TRBJ1-5, with 8 bases matching TRBD1. V was pared by 3 bases and J by 5 bases, with 6 bases of the junction left unmatched. The CDR3 has 15 residues. Looked up from germline, CDR1 is LGHNA and CDR2 is YNFKEQ. As DNA, the CDR3 is TGTGCCAGCAGCCAGGGGCAGGGGGCAGATCAGCCCCAGCATTTT. It is translated as CASSQGQGADQPQHF.

The rearrangement links TRBV9 to TRBJ2-2; the D gene is possibly TRBD1 (6 bases). V was clipped by 6 bases and J by 0 bases, with 18 bases between them. The CDR3 extends over 17 amino acids. Germline CDR1 SGDLS, CDR2 YYNGEE. DNA for the CDR3: TGTGCCAGCAAAAAGGGGGTAGGATCCCCGAACACCGGGGAGCTGTTTTTT. Its protein is CASKKGVGSPNTGELFF.